One TCR beta chain is described in this entry. Its antigen is undetermined. These data are taken from a study of T cell responses to AZD1222 COVID-19 vaccine. Study observations and caveats: Just a handful of people given AZD1222 tested seropositive at baseline.

The V end lost 8 bases, the J end lost 4 bases, and 20 bases lay between the germline ends. The CDR3 loop spans 15 amino acids. Germline CDR1 and CDR2: MNHEY and SMNVEV (reference sequence). This table comes from immunoSEQ multiplex PCR, and its TCRdb copy is limited to in-frame clones, with some not included. The sample holds about 150,000 clones, 75% to 90% seen once. The chain combines TRBV27 with TRBJ1-2; maybe TRBD1 (6 bases). Sample: peripheral blood, taken 28 days after the second AZD1222 dose. This TCR was sampled from an adult who received the AZD1222 COVID-19 vaccine. CDR3 in amino acids: CASSPLRDTSYGYTF. The CDR3 nucleotides are TGTGCCAGCTCTCCCCTCCGGGACACTAGCTATGGCTACACCTTC.